Sequencing of this TCR beta chain was carried out in a study of blood T cell repertoires in COVID-19. The assay was immunoSEQ multiplex PCR, and TCRdb's table has in-frame clones only and misses some. Of about 320,000 clones detected, 80% to 90% appear once; the ten largest clones hold roughly 6.7%. V lost 6 bases to trimming and J lost 5 bases; unmatched junction nucleotides: 12. The germline V gene encodes CDR1 MNHEY and CDR2 SVGAGI. CDR3 length equals 15 residues. This chain uses TRBV6-5 with TRBJ1-2; 7 positions match TRBD1. The sample was peripheral blood. The TCR originated in a man aged 18 to 35 who had recovered from COVID-19. The CDR3 is CASSDRLGGRYGYTF. DNA of the CDR3: TGTGCCAGCAGCGACAGACTAGGGGGCCGGTATGGCTACACCTTC.